The rows below give T cell receptor beta chains drawn from one sample of a study of control samples from healthy donors and cancer patients. The data were produced by immunoSEQ multiplex PCR, yet TCRdb's version contains in-frame clones alone and is incomplete. The table includes 150,000 to 200,000 clones, 92% detected once. Specimen: blood. The receptors were sampled from a woman under 40 in good health. Both conserved end residues are part of each CDR3. Fields, in order: clone size, J gene, D gene, CDR3 length, V gene, CDR3 protein, CDR3 DNA. A D gene is named only where the DNA matches it firmly. Only part of the rows carry a size: once, few, many, or a class if the clone is expanded.

once | TRBJ1-3 | . | 16 | TRBV5-1 | CASSVGPPGSGNTIYF | TGCGCCAGCAGCGTTGGACCCCCCGGCTCTGGAAACACCATATATTTT
. | TRBJ2-1 | . | 14 | TRBV5-5 | CASSFDSSYNEQFF | TGTGCCAGCAGCTTCGACTCCTCCTACAATGAGCAGTTCTTC
. | TRBJ2-5 | . | 15 | TRBV7-9 | CASSSKAVFQETQYF | TGTGCCAGCAGTTCCAAGGCAGTCTTCCAAGAGACCCAGTACTTC
once | TRBJ1-1 | . | 15 | TRBV18 | CASSPRSRRDTEAFF | TGTGCCAGCTCACCACGCTCCAGGCGGGACACTGAAGCTTTCTTT
. | TRBJ2-5 | TRBD2 | 14 | TRBV11-2 | CASSLLANQETQYF | TGTGCCAGCAGTCTACTAGCGAACCAAGAGACCCAGTACTTC
. | TRBJ1-5 | . | 16 | TRBV4-2 | CASSQVATDSNQPQHF | TGTGCCAGCAGCCAAGTTGCGACAGATAGCAATCAGCCCCAGCATTTT
. | TRBJ1-4 | . | 15 | TRBV18 | CASSPDRATNEKLFF | TGTGCCAGCTCACCCGACAGAGCAACTAATGAAAAACTGTTTTTT
. | TRBJ2-1 | TRBD2 | 16 | TRBV6-4 | CASSVLAGGPANEQFF | TGTGCCAGCAGTGTACTAGCGGGAGGGCCTGCGAATGAGCAGTTCTTC
. | TRBJ2-2 | TRBD2 | 17 | TRBV19 | CASSWTSGRTSPGELFF | TGTGCCAGTAGTTGGACTAGCGGGAGGACAAGCCCCGGGGAGCTGTTTTTT
. | TRBJ2-1 | TRBD2 | 16 | TRBV5-1 | CASSPSGGRGYNEQFF | TGCGCCAGCAGCCCTAGCGGGGGGAGGGGCTACAATGAGCAGTTCTTC
. | TRBJ2-3 | TRBD2 | 16 | TRBV9 | CASSVTSGMGADTQYF | TGTGCCAGCAGCGTAACTAGCGGGATGGGGGCAGATACGCAGTATTTT
once | TRBJ2-3 | . | 15 | TRBV3-1/TRBV3-2 | CASSQEGAGLDTQYF | TGTGCCAGCAGCCAAGAGGGGGCAGGATTGGATACGCAGTATTTT
. | TRBJ1-6 | . | 14 | TRBV4-3 | CASSQERRNSPLHF | TGCGCCAGCAGCCAAGAGCGTCGAAATTCACCCCTCCACTTT
. | TRBJ1-3 | TRBD1 | 19 | TRBV18 | CASTPTPGTGGHSGNTIYF | TGTGCCAGCACACCCACTCCCGGGACAGGGGGTCACTCTGGAAACACCATATATTTT
. | TRBJ1-4 | TRBD1 | 17 | TRBV9 | CASSVEGGQPFLEKLFF | TGTGCCAGCAGCGTAGAGGGGGGACAGCCCTTTTTGGAAAAACTGTTTTTT
. | TRBJ2-3 | . | 14 | TRBV6-5 | CASSRGSSTDTQYF | TGTGCCAGCTCACGGGGATCTAGCACAGATACGCAGTATTTT
. | TRBJ1-1 | . | 14 | TRBV9 | CASSVVGGSTEAFF | TGTGCCAGCAGCGTAGTCGGGGGGAGCACTGAAGCTTTCTTT
. | TRBJ2-1 | TRBD2 | 15 | TRBV27 | CASSHLAGFNNEQFF | TGTGCCAGCAGCCATCTAGCGGGATTTAACAATGAGCAGTTCTTC
once | TRBJ2-5 | . | 15 | TRBV6-5 | CASSYGGAGQETQYF | TGTGCCAGCAGTTACGGAGGGGCAGGCCAAGAGACCCAGTACTTC
. | TRBJ1-4 | . | 15 | TRBV18 | CASSPLAGENEKLFF | TGTGCCAGCTCACCACTAGCGGGGGAGAATGAAAAACTGTTTTTT
. | TRBJ2-2 | . | 14 | TRBV9 | CASSVGVIGGELFF | TGTGCCAGCAGCGTAGGAGTCATAGGCGGGGAGCTGTTTTTT
. | TRBJ2-1 | . | 15 | TRBV24-1 | CATGGEGHSYNEQFF | TGTGCCACCGGGGGGGAGGGACACTCCTACAATGAGCAGTTCTTC